Below, 5 T cell receptor beta chains from the same sample are listed, as sequenced in a study of blood T cell repertoires in COVID-19. Repertoires were generated with immunoSEQ multiplex PCR, while TCRdb's copy carries only in-frame clones and drops some. The sample yields a few hundred thousand clones, 75% to 90% seen once. The sample was PBMCs or T cells enriched from blood (not recorded which). Receptors were obtained from a man in his forties who had recovered from COVID-19.

The CDR3 region is CASSSDRGTDTQYF. For the CDR3, the DNA is TGCGCCAGCAGTTCGGACAGGGGTACAGATACGCAGTATTTT. J is TRBJ2-3 and V is TRBV10-1; TRBD1 matches 9 bases. With 5 bases clipped from V and 3 bases from J, the junction kept 3 bases outside the gene matches. The germline V gene encodes CDR1 WNHNN and CDR2 SYGVQD (reference sequence). The CDR3 extends over 14 amino acids.

This chain links TRBV7-2 with TRBJ2-1, with TRBD2 matching 7 bases. Germline trimming cut 4 bases from V and 2 bases from J; bases unmatched to any gene: 5. Germline CDR1 SGHTA, CDR2 FQGNSA. The CDR3 contains 15 residues. The CDR3 is CASSSTSLAYNEQFF. The CDR3 nucleotides read TGTGCCAGCAGCTCGACTAGCCTCGCCTACAATGAGCAGTTCTTC.

The V and J genes are TRBV5-4 and TRBJ2-3; weak D call: TRBD2 (6 bases). The length of the CDR3 is 15 residues. Germline assignment: CDR1 SGHNT and CDR2 YYREEE (reference sequence). Trimming took off 2 bases at V and 2 bases at J, with 12 bases between the two ends. The CDR3 loop reads CASSLKVADTDTQYF. As DNA, the CDR3 is TGTGCCAGCAGCTTAAAAGTAGCGGACACAGATACGCAGTATTTT. Supplemented by reference TRBV5-4 and TRBJ2-3, the full variable domain reads ETGVTQSPTHLIKTRGQQVTLRCSSQSGHNTVSWYQQALGQGPQFIFQYYREEENGRGNFPPRFSGLQFPNYSSELNVNALELDDSALYLCASSLKVADTDTQYFGPGTRLTVL.

The chain combines TRBV7-2 with TRBJ2-7, with TRBD2 identical over 10 bases. V gave up 6 bases and J gave up 2 bases; unmatched junction bases: 10. From germline, CDR1 is SGHTA and CDR2 FQGNSA. This CDR3 contains 16 residues. The CDR3 protein is CASSYAAGGLPYEQYF. CDR3 nucleotides: TGTGCCAGCAGTTATGCAGCGGGAGGGCTCCCCTACGAGCAGTACTTC.

Ten or more counts support this clone. The J gene is TRBJ1-5, the V gene TRBV30, with 9 nucleotides matching TRBD1. CDR1 is GTSNPN and CDR2 is SVGIG in the germline V gene (reference sequence). The CDR3 has 13 residues. With 5 bases clipped from V and 4 bases from J, the junction kept 3 bases outside the gene matches. This CDR3 reads CAWAGTGNQPQHF. In nucleotides, the CDR3 is TGTGCCTGGGCCGGGACAGGGAATCAGCCCCAGCATTTT.